Given below is one TCR beta chain in context. The antigen it recognizes is unknown. The sample holds no much larger clone one base away, and base qualities are not on file. Receptors were amplified or captured by the immunoSEQ multiplex PCR assay. The multiplex PCR relied on a mix of 60 forward primers for TCR Vbeta segments and 13 reverse primers for TCR Jbeta segments. The CDR3 region of rearranged TCR beta genes was amplified from genomic DNA with a multiplex PCR assay. The amplified TCR beta libraries were sequenced on the Illumina HiSeq System as 87-base-pair reads. In the authors' own workflow: A later analysis tallied 75 million to 85 million unique TCR beta chains across the roughly 610 repertoires, and about 12 million of those chains were shared by two or more donors. To remove PCR and sequencing errors, raw reads were error-corrected and collapsed into unique sequences using a nearest-neighbor algorithm that merged closely related sequences. V, D and J gene segments were assigned by aligning CDR3 sequences to IMGT reference sequences. For a sequence to be retained, at least a six-nucleotide match to both a V gene segment and a J gene segment was required. A rearrangement was called productive if the CDR3 had no stop codons and remained in frame with V and J, and every other rearrangement was called non-productive. Following IMGT convention, CDR3 was defined as the stretch from the second conserved V-encoded cysteine to the conserved J-encoded phenylalanine. In an earlier analysis of more than 550 of the donors, sequences lacking an unambiguous match to a single V gene segment were excluded. An earlier analysis of about 600 of the donors called V segments functional above 56.7% productive rearrangements and segregating when the between-donor standard deviation exceeded 5%. A statistical classification framework was built for diagnosing cytomegalovirus status from the catalog of TCR beta chain sequences. In a later analysis, V and J genes were assigned by comparing TCR nucleotide sequences against IMGT/GENE-DB human TR gene sequences. A later analysis assigned CDR3 sequences and most-parsimonious VDJ recombination scenarios with the TCRdist pipeline. In a later analysis, each TCR beta chain was defined by its CDR3 amino acid sequence together with its V-gene family, and reads without a unique V-gene family were excluded. In a later analysis, fewer than 600 highly shared, low-generation-probability nucleotide sequences were removed to address suspected cross-contamination and a sequencing artifact. In a later analysis, a clonal expansion index was calculated for each public chain from normalized within-repertoire ranks of inferred template counts. Generation probabilities in a later analysis came from a VDJ recombination model fitted to out-of-frame rearrangements, and those results were checked against IGoR. In a later analysis, hypergeometric tests were used to score TCR-TCR, TCR-HLA and TCR-CMV co-occurrence, with a repertoire-size bias correction applied to TCR pairs. In a later analysis, false discovery rates were estimated by permuting HLA or CMV assignments 20 times. In a later analysis, co-occurring TCRs were grouped with DBSCAN, and TCRdist sequence similarity was added when clustering was performed within HLA-allele-positive subsets. Co-occurrence clustering excluded repertoires with fewer than 30,000 or more than 120,000 public chains, plus five with anomalous nucleotide sharing. What TCRdb holds here is the immuneACCESS table cut down to in-frame rearrangements. Part of the clones is not present; checked against another copy, under half of the missing clones reflect an unresolved V gene, and the others are unexplained. That table gives V, J and clone size, and the DNA gave D and trimming. This sample gives more than 150,000 clones in total; less than 90% of them show up just once. The ten largest clones capture 1.1% to 1.5% of the sample.

The cohort comprised 670 or so healthy bone marrow donors. All cohort members were sampled while nominally healthy, although unrecorded immune exposures were likely present. The donor was CMV seropositive and belonged to the group of 250 to 300 seropositive cohort members. A peripheral blood sample was collected from each donor, and TCR beta sequencing was performed on peripheral blood mononuclear cells. Genomic DNA was extracted from the blood cell samples with the Qiagen DNeasy Blood Extraction Kit. This specimen belongs to a study of cytomegalovirus exposure and HLA in healthy donors (dated by TCRdb to about 2017). Notes on the research overall: An earlier analysis of 587 of the donors reported over 250 Gb of sequence data and around 120 million unique TCR beta sequences obtained from around 190 million T cells. An early release covering 550 to 650 HLA-typed donors comprised approximately 300 gigabases of sequencing data and 85 million to 100 million unique TCR sequences. The genetic ancestry cluster associated with self-reported Caucasian donors included 81% of the roughly 400 genotyped donors. The study was designed to test whether signatures of past pathogen exposure could be identified by cataloging public T cell receptors. The study profiled the T cell repertoires of 550 to 700 subjects by immunosequencing and related them to cytomegalovirus serostatus. Along with the roughly 700-subject first cohort, a separate validation cohort of over a hundred different subjects was used. High-throughput TCR immunosequencing, statistical association of individual TCRs with disease status, and machine learning were combined to predict cytomegalovirus infection status. A later analysis re-analyzed previously published TCR beta repertoires from approximately 670 donors and added high-resolution HLA genotyping to study TCR occurrence patterns. Rather than using new phenotypic data, the later analysis identified candidate immune exposures from TCR beta sequences and from how often those sequences occurred across donors. An earlier analysis of 500 to 750 of the donors applied high-throughput TCR beta sequencing to assess whether each TCR beta V gene segment acted as functional or pseudogenic. Donor age, sex, ethnicity and CMV serostatus were compiled together with the repertoire data. A later genetic analysis took genome-wide SNP genotypes for about three fifths of the roughly 700 donors and used that subset as a discovery cohort. Every discovery cohort repertoire had been produced on one sequencing platform. HLA typing covered class I and class II loci at four-digit resolution. The number of donors typed differed by locus, with roughly 629-640 for A, B, C, DRB1 and DQB1, around 500 for DQA1, 600 to 610 for DPA1, and around 460 for DPB1. Four to six DR-DQ haplotypes were handled as single units for association and clustering, since linkage in the cohort was strong. On average, about 200,000 unique TCR beta nucleotide sequences were sequenced per donor among 398 genotyped donors of the cohort, with approximately 18% of those sequences being non-productive.

The study at large found these results: Because HLA typing was unavailable for some donors at each locus, only the typed subset was used in association tests. A few of the identified cytomegalovirus-associated TCR beta chains were confirmed in vitro to be specific for cytomegalovirus antigens. A further reported finding was that TCR beta sequences accurately predicted the HLA-A and HLA-B alleles for most subjects in the first cohort. In a later analysis, several top co-occurrence clusters were reported to appear linked to parvovirus B19, influenza, CMV and Epstein-Barr virus. Roughly uniform sequencing depth across donors was assumed in presence/absence analyses, although this assumption may not hold. A cluster of highly shared sequence variants was judged likely to represent a technical artifact of the sequencing pipeline. While some public TCRs were present in many individuals, most TCR sequences turned up only very rarely across donors. A later analysis found that most CMV-associated TCR beta chains appeared HLA-restricted, with HLA associations seemingly driven largely by CMV exposure. The earlier analysis of approximately 590 of the donors excluded roughly 17 rarely observed V segments, including chromosome 9 orphons, because counts were too low. Assigning TCR associations to individual alleles was difficult when HLA alleles, especially DR and DQ, strongly co-occurred. A later genetic analysis reported fewer N-insertions in productive TCRs among donors in an Asian-associated ancestry cluster than the approximately 670-donor mean. The study gave a list of more than 150 TCR beta chains associated with cytomegalovirus. A later analysis associated 16,951 TCR beta sequences with specific HLA alleles at a false discovery rate of 0.05. Some IMGT-functional V segments, including TRBV6-2 and TRBV6-3, could not be told apart with the 87-base-pair reads, so those segments were excluded. The classifier was reported to diagnose cytomegalovirus status with high specificity and sensitivity in both the original and validation cohorts. The cohort was sequenced for TCR beta chains only, and without alpha or paired-chain data the features that could be detected were limited. Linkage disequilibrium might explain the correlated functional status among segregating V segments, but an unknown experimental factor could not be ruled out. In an earlier analysis of over 550 of the donors, most TCR beta V segments were observed in productive rearrangements about 87% or about 30% of the time, broadly matching IMGT annotations. It was suggested by the authors that the approach could potentially be generalized to other disease states and immunological phenotypes. In a later analysis, TCR association rates were found to vary across HLA loci, with the most associated TCRs seen for DRB1 alleles and the fewest for HLA-C alleles. CMV serostatus was the only immune exposure information available for the cohort. In a later analysis, HLA-associated TCR beta chains showed more clonal expansion and lower generation probabilities than non-associated chains that were equally common. V-gene and J-gene trimming of TCR beta chains was associated with a missense DCLRE1C variant in a later genetic analysis, and the association was replicated in an independent cohort.

The CDR3, from cysteine to phenylalanine, totals 13 residues. Just the 39-base CDR3 DNA is kept, in frame starting at base 1. Compared with germline, V lacks 7 bases and J lacks 3 bases; bases without a gene match: 2. The germline V gene encodes CDR1 WSHSY and CDR2 SAAADI. The rearrangement joined TRBV10-2 to TRBJ2-1, and 8 junction bases match TRBD2. This clonotype originated in a girl aged 5-17 years in good health and CMV-seropositive. What was sequenced was PBMCs. Here the CDR3 is given as CASIAGYYNEQFF. DNA sequence: TGCGCCAGCATAGCGGGGTACTACAATGAGCAGTTCTTC.